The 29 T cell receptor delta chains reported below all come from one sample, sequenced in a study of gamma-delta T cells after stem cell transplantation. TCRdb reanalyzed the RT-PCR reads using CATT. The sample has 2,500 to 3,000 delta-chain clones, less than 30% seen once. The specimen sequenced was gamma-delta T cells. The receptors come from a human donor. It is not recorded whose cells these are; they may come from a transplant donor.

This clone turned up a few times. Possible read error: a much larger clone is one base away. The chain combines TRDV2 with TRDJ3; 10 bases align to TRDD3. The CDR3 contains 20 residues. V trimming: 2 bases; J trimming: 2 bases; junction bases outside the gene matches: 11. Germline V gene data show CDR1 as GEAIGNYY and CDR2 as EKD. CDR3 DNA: TGTGCCTGTGACAAAGTACCGGGGGATACGCGTCCCTGGGACACCCGACAGATGTTTTTC. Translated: CACDKVPGDTRPWDTRQMFF.

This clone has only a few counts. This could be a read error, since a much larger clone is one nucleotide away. The DNA for the CDR3 is TGTGCCTGTGGTGGGACTGGGGGATCCGCCGAATTACCGAGCTCCTGGGACACCCGACAGATGTTTTTC. Protein sequence: CACGGTGGSAELPSSWDTRQMFF. The genes are TRDV2 and TRDJ3; 10 bases match TRDD3. In germline, CDR1 is GEAIGNYY, CDR2 EKD. V dropped 5 bases and J dropped 0; count of bases not matched to a gene: 21. The CDR3 runs 23 residues.

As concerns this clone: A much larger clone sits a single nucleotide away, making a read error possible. CDR3 loop: CACDTAPYWGISSWDTRQMFF. CDR3 bases: TGTGCCTGTGACACTGCTCCGTACTGGGGGATTAGCTCCTGGGACACCCGACAGATGTTTTTC. This rearrangement joins TRDV2 to TRDJ3, with 10 positions matching TRDD3. Germline loops: CDR1 GEAIGNYY, CDR2 EKD. CDR3 size: 21 residues. With V trimmed by 1 base and J by 0 bases, 11 bases remained unmatched.

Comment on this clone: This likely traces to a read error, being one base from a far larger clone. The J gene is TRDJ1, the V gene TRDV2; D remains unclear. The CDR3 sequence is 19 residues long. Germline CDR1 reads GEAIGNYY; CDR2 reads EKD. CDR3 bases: TGTGCCTGTGACACAGTTGGAGGTTCCACCGAGCGTTACACCGATAAACCCATCTTT. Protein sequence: CACDTVGGSTERYTDKPIF.

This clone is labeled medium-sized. CDR3 coding DNA: TGTGCCTTGAGGGCTCCTATGCTCTCCCTGGGGAGACTCGGGGGTAAACTCATCTTT. It is translated as CALRAPMLSLGRLGGKLIF. The V call is TRDV3, the J call TRDJ1, with D tentatively TRDD3 (6 bases). V was shortened by 3 bases and J by 7 bases, with 36 bases between the two germline ends. Germline V lookup: CDR1 TVYSNPD, CDR2 GDNSRS (reference sequence). This CDR3 is 19 amino acids long.

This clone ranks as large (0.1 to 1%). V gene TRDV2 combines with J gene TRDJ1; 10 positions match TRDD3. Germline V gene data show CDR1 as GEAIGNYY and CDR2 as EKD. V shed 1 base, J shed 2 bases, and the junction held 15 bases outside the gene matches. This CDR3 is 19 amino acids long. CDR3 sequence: CACDTAPNRVLGDTDKLIF. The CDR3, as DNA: TGTGCCTGTGACACGGCCCCTAATCGAGTACTGGGGGATACCGATAAACTCATCTTT.

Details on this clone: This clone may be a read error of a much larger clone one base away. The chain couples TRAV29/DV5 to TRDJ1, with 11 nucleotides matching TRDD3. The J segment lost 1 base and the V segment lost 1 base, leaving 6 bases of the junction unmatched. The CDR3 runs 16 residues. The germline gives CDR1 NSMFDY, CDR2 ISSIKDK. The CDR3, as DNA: TGTGCAGCAAGCTCCTCTGGGGGATACTTCACCGATAAACTCATCTTT. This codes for CAASSSGGYFTDKLIF. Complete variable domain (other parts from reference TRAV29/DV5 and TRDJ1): DQQVKQNSPSLSVQEGRISILNCDYTNSMFDYFLWYKKYPAEGPTFLISISSIKDKNEDGRFTVFLNKSAKHLSLHIVPSQPGDSAVYFCAASSSGGYFTDKLIFGKGTRVTVEP.

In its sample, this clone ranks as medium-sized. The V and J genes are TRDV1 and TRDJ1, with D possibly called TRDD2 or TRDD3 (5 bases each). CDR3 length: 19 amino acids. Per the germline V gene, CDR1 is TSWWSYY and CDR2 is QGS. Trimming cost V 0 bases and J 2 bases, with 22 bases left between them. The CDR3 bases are TGTGCTCTTGGGGAACTATATGGGATCCCTACGGCAGGGACCGATAAACTCATCTTT. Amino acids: CALGELYGIPTAGTDKLIF.

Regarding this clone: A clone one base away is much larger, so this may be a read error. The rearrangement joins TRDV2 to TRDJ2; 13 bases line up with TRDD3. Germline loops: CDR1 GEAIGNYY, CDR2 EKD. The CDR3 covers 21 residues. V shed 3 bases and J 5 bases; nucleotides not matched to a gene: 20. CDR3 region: CACDLYYWGIRGVGFTAQLFF. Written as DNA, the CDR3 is TGTGCCTGTGACCTATATTACTGGGGGATACGCGGAGTGGGGTTCACAGCACAACTCTTCTTT.

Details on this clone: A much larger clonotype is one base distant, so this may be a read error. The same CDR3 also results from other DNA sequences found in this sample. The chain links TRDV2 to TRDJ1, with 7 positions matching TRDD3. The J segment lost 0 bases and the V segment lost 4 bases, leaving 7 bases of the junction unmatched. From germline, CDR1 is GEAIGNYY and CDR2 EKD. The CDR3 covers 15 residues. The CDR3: CACDTLLGYTDKLIF. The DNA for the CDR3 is TGTGCCTGTGATACTTTACTGGGGTACACCGATAAACTCATCTTT.

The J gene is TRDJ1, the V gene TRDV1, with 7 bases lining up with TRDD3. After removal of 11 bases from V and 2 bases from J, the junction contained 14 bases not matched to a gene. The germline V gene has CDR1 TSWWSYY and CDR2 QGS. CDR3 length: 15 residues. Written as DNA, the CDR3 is TGTGCTAGTTTCTGCGCCTGGGGGGTGACCGATAAACTCATCTTT. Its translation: CASFCAWGVTDKLIF.

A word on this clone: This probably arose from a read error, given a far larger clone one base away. CDR3 amino acids: CACDTGGPLGDTLHRTDKLIF. The CDR3 region has the DNA TGTGCCTGTGACACAGGGGGCCCTCTTGGGGATACGCTACATCGCACCGATAAACTCATCTTT. This rearrangement joins TRDV2 to TRDJ1, with 9 bases matching TRDD3. There are 21 residues in the CDR3. The germline gives CDR1 GEAIGNYY, CDR2 EKD. The junction had 21 bases not matched to a gene; V was cut back by 1 base and J by 1 base.

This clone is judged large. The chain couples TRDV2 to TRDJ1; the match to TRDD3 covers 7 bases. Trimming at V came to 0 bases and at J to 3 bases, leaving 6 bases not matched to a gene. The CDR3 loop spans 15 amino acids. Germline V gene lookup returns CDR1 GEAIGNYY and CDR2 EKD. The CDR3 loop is CACDTGRGIPDKLIF. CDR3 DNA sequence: TGTGCCTGTGACACCGGAAGGGGGATCCCCGATAAACTCATCTTT.

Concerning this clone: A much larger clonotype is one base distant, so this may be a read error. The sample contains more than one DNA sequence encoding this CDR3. CDR3 amino acids: CACDTGGPGSWDTRQMFF. CDR3 coding DNA: TGTGCCTGTGACACAGGGGGACCAGGATCCTGGGACACCCGACAGATGTTTTTC. The rearrangement uses TRDV2 and TRDJ3; a possible D gene is TRDD3 (6 bases). The CDR3 sequence is 18 residues long. The germline CDR1 and CDR2 sequences are GEAIGNYY and EKD. V gave up 1 base and J gave up 1 base, with 13 bases separating them.

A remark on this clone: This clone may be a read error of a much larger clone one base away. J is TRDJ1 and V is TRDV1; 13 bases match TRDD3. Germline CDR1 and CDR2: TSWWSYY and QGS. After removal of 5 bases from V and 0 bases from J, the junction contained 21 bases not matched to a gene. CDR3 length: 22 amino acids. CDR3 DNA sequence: TGTGCTCTTGGGCGCATACCAGTCTTCTTGACTGGGGGATACGCGTACACCGATAAACTCATCTTT. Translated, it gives CALGRIPVFLTGGYAYTDKLIF.

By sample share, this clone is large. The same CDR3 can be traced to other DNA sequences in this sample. CDR3 nucleotides: TGTGCTCTTGGGGAACCCAGAGGCAGAGGGATTAACACCGATAAACTCATCTTT. Protein sequence: CALGEPRGRGINTDKLIF. J is TRDJ1 and V is TRDV1; perhaps TRDD3 as D (5 bases). From germline, CDR1 is TSWWSYY and CDR2 QGS. Trimming pared 1 base from V and 0 bases from J, leaving 18 bases between. This CDR3 has 18 residues.

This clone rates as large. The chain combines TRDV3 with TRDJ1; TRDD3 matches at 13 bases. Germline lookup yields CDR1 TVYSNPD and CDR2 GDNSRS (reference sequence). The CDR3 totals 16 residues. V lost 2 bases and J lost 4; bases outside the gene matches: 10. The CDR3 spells CAFARYWGIRDDKLIF. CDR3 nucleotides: TGTGCCTTTGCCCGATACTGGGGGATACGCGACGATAAACTCATCTTT. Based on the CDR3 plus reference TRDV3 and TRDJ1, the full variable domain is CDKVTQSSPDQTVASGSEVVLLCTYDTVYSNPDLFWYRIRPDYSFQFVFYGDNSRSEGADFTQGRFSVKHILTQKAFHLVISPVRTEDSATYYCAFARYWGIRDDKLIFGKGTRVTVEP.

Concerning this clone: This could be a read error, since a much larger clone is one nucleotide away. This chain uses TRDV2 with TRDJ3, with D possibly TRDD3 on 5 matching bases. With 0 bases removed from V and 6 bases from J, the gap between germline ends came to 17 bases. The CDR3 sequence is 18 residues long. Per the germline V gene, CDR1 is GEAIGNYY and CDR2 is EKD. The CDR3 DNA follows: TGTGCCTGTGACACCGCGCTGGGTAATCTCTTGGACACCCGACAGATGTTTTTC. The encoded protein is CACDTALGNLLDTRQMFF.

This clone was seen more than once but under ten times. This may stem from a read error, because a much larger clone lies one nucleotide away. CDR3 DNA sequence: TGTGCTCTTGGGGGATCCCTCTTCGGAGGGGTTCCCGTTGAACTCATCTTT. Amino acids: CALGGSLFGGVPVELIF. V is TRDV1 and J is TRDJ1; D is uncertain. The CDR3 consists of 17 residues. The V end lost 4 bases, the J end lost 9 bases, and 27 bases lay between the germline ends. Germline V gene data show CDR1 as TSWWSYY and CDR2 as QGS.

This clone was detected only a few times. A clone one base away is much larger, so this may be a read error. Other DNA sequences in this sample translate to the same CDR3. The CDR3 nucleotides are TGTGCCTGTGCCCCGTCCTTCGTACTTCAAGGGGACACGCGTGGTATTTCTTGGTACGATAAACTCATCTTT. Translated: CACAPSFVLQGDTRGISWYDKLIF. V usage is TRDV2 and J usage is TRDJ1; D may correspond to TRDD2 or TRDD3 (5 bases each). In germline, CDR1 is GEAIGNYY, CDR2 EKD. The CDR3 is made up of 24 amino acids. Trimming took off 5 bases at V and 4 bases at J, with 46 bases between the two ends.

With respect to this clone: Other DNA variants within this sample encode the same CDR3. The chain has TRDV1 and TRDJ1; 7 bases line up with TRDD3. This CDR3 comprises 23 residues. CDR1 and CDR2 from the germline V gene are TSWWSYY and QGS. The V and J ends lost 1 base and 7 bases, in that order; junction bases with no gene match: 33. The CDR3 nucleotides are TGTGCTCTTGGGGAACGCCTACTTGTTCCTCCGTACTGGGGACCCGGGGCCCCGTTTAAACTCATCTTT. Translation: CALGERLLVPPYWGPGAPFKLIF.

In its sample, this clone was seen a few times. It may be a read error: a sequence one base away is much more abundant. The CDR3 is CACDAALGDVGKATRQMFF. The CDR3 DNA reads TGTGCCTGTGACGCCGCACTGGGGGACGTTGGTAAAGCTACCCGACAGATGTTTTTC. The chain has TRDV2 and TRDJ3, with 9 bases matching TRDD3. Germline-derived CDR1 and CDR2 are GEAIGNYY and EKD. V was clipped by 3 bases and J by 10 bases; unmatched bases: 18. This CDR3 has 19 amino acids.

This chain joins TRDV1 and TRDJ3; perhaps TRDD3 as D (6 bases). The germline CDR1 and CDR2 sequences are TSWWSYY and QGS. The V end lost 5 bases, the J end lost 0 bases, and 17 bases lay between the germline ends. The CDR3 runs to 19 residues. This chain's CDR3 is CALGNPGILSSWDTRQMFF. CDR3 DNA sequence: TGTGCTCTTGGGAACCCGGGGATCCTAAGCTCCTGGGACACCCGACAGATGTTTTTC.

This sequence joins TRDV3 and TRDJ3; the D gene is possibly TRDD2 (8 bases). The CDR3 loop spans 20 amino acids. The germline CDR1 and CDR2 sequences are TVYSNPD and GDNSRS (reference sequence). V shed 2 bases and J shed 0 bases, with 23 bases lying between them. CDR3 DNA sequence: TGTGCCTTTGCGCTTCCTACGCGGATACGGAGCTCCTGGGACACCCGACAGATGTTTTTC. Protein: CAFALPTRIRSSWDTRQMFF.

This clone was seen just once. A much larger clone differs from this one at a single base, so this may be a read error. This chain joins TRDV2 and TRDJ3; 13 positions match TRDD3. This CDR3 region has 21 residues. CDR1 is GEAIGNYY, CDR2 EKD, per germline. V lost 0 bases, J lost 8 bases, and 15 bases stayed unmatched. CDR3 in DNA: TGTGCCTGTGACACCGCGGGTACTGGGGGATACGGTAATTGGTACACCCGACAGATGTTTTTC. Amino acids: CACDTAGTGGYGNWYTRQMFF.

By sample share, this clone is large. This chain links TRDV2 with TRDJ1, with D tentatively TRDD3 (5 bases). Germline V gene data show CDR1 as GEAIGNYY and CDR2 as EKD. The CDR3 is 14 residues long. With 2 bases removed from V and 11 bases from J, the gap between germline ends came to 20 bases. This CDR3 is CACDRDQGGGGLIF. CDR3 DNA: TGTGCCTGTGACAGAGATCAGGGGGGCGGGGGCCTCATCTTT.

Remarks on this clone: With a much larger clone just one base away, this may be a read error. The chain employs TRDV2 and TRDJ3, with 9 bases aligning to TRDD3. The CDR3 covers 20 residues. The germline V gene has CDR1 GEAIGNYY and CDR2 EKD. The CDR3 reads CACDSYWGTQSSWDTRQRFF. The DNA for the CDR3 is TGTGCCTGTGACTCGTACTGGGGGACTCAAAGCTCCTGGGACACCCGACAGAGGTTTTTC.

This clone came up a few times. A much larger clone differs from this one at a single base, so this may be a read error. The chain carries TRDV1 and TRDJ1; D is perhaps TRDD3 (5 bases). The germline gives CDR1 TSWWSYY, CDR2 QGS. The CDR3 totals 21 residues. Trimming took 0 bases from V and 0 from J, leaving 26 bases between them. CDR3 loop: CALGELYPNVGEPGYTDKLIF. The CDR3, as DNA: TGTGCTCTTGGGGAACTTTACCCCAACGTCGGGGAGCCGGGGTACACCGATAAACTCATCTTT.

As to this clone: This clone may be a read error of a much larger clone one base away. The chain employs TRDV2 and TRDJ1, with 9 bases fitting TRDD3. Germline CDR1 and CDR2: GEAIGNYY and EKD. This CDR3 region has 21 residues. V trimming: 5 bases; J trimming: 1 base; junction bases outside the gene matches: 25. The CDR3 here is CACGTGGSLGDTLHRTDKLIF. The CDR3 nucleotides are TGTGCCTGTGGCACAGGGGGCTCTCTTGGGGATACGCTACATCGCACCGATAAACTCATCTTT.